Each of the 8 T cell receptor beta chains below was sequenced from the same sample in a study of cytomegalovirus exposure and HLA in healthy donors. The study ran its PCR with 60 Vbeta and 13 Jbeta primers. Sequenced by immunoSEQ multiplex PCR; TCRdb stores in-frame clones only, minus some. The sample shows under 150,000 clones, nearly 80% of them seen only once. The specimen was PBMCs. Receptor source: a woman aged 40 to 49 in good health and CMV-seronegative.

The rearrangement uses TRBV5-1 and TRBJ2-2; the D is unclear. This CDR3 contains 13 residues. CDR1 is SGHRS and CDR2 is YFSETQ in the germline V gene. Trimming pared 0 bases from V and 4 bases from J, leaving 4 bases between. The CDR3 spells CASSLAGTGELFF. For the CDR3, the DNA is TGCGCCAGCAGCTTGGCCGGCACCGGGGAGCTGTTTTTT.

The rearrangement links TRBV6-1 to TRBJ1-5; a possible D gene is TRBD1 (6 bases). The CDR3 length is 17 residues. The germline gives CDR1 MNHNS, CDR2 SASEGT. Trimming took off 4 bases at V and 5 bases at J, with 21 bases between the two ends. CDR3 nucleotide sequence: TGTGCCAGCAGTGCACAGGGTAGAGATCGCCCGCATCAGCCCCAGCATTTT. This gives the protein CASSAQGRDRPHQPQHF.

DNA for the CDR3: TGTGCCAGCAGCATAGCGGGAGTCACCGGGGAGCTGTTTTTT. Encoded protein: CASSIAGVTGELFF. The chain is built from TRBV21-1 and TRBJ2-2; the DNA was not used to check the table's D call, TRBD2. TRBV21-1 is a pseudogene. This CDR3 is built from 14 residues.

The CDR3 region is CASSPDRKAYEQYF. The CDR3 coding sequence is TGTGCCAGCTCTCCTGACAGAAAAGCCTACGAGCAGTACTTC. V and J are TRBV18 and TRBJ2-7; tentative D call: TRBD1 (5 bases). Per germline, CDR1 KGHSH and CDR2 LQKENI. Deletions cut 6 bases from V and 2 bases from J, with 14 bases between. The CDR3 has 14 amino acids.

The rearrangement uses TRBV28 and TRBJ1-2; TRBD1 matches 9 bases. CDR1 and CDR2 from the germline V gene are MDHEN and SYDVKM. CDR3 length: 14 amino acids. Losses at the gene ends were 6 bases for V and 2 bases for J; bases not matched to a gene: 4. DNA for the CDR3: TGTGCCAGCAGCCCCGGGACAGGGAACTATGGCTACACCTTC. This encodes CASSPGTGNYGYTF.

The chain links TRBV27 to TRBJ2-3; 11 nucleotides agree with TRBD2. With 6 bases clipped from V and 3 bases from J, the junction kept 5 bases outside the gene matches. The CDR3 has 15 amino acids. The germline V gene has CDR1 MNHEY and CDR2 SMNVEV (reference sequence). CDR3 residues: CASSRPSGRTDTQYF. DNA for the CDR3: TGTGCCAGCAGCCGGCCTAGCGGGAGGACAGATACGCAGTATTTT.

The chain recombines TRBV28 with TRBJ1-2; D is unresolved. Germline assignment: CDR1 MDHEN and CDR2 SYDVKM. V was clipped by 6 bases and J by 8 bases, with 25 bases between them. The CDR3 length is 16 residues. This CDR3 reads CASSQSDSLGSLGYTF. The CDR3 bases are TGTGCCAGCAGCCAATCGGATAGTTTGGGCTCCCTGGGCTACACCTTC.

J is TRBJ2-1 and V is TRBV4-2, with 7 bases fitting TRBD2. The V gene's germline CDR1 is LGHNA and CDR2 YNFKEQ. The trim removed 0 bases at V and 3 bases at J, leaving 5 bases unmatched. This CDR3 region has 16 residues. The CDR3 DNA sequence: TGTGCCAGCAGCCAAGACTCGGCGGGAGTCTACAATGAGCAGTTCTTC. This gives the protein CASSQDSAGVYNEQFF.